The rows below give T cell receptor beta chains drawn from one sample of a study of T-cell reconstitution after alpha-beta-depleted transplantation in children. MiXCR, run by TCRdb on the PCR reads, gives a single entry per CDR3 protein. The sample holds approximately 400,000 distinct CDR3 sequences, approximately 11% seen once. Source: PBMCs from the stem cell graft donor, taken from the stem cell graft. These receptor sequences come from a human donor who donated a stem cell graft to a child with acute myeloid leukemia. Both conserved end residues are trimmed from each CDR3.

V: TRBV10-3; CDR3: AISASKGLAGEETQY
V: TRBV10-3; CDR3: AISDPERTGLEAF
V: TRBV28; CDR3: ASMGDRTQETQY
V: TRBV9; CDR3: ASSGTAFIRDTQY
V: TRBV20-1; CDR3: SARDPRGRNEQF
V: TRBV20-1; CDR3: SAYPEGLNEQF
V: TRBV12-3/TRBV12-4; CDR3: ASRGAGVETQY
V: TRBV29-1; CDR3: SVGGQGGETKY
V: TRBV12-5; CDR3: ASGLGLGNQPQH
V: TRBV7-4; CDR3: ASSLGQGISYEQY
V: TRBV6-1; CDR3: ASSRLKQGKGGTQH
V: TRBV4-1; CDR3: ASSQVGQRDYEQY
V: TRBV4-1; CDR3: ASSQPTSGRPKNIQY
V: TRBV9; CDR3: ASSVAGDFTEAF
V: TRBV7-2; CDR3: ASSLSPSTDTQY
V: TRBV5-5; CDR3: ATRTGRNTEAF
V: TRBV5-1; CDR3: ASSLASSGNTDTQY